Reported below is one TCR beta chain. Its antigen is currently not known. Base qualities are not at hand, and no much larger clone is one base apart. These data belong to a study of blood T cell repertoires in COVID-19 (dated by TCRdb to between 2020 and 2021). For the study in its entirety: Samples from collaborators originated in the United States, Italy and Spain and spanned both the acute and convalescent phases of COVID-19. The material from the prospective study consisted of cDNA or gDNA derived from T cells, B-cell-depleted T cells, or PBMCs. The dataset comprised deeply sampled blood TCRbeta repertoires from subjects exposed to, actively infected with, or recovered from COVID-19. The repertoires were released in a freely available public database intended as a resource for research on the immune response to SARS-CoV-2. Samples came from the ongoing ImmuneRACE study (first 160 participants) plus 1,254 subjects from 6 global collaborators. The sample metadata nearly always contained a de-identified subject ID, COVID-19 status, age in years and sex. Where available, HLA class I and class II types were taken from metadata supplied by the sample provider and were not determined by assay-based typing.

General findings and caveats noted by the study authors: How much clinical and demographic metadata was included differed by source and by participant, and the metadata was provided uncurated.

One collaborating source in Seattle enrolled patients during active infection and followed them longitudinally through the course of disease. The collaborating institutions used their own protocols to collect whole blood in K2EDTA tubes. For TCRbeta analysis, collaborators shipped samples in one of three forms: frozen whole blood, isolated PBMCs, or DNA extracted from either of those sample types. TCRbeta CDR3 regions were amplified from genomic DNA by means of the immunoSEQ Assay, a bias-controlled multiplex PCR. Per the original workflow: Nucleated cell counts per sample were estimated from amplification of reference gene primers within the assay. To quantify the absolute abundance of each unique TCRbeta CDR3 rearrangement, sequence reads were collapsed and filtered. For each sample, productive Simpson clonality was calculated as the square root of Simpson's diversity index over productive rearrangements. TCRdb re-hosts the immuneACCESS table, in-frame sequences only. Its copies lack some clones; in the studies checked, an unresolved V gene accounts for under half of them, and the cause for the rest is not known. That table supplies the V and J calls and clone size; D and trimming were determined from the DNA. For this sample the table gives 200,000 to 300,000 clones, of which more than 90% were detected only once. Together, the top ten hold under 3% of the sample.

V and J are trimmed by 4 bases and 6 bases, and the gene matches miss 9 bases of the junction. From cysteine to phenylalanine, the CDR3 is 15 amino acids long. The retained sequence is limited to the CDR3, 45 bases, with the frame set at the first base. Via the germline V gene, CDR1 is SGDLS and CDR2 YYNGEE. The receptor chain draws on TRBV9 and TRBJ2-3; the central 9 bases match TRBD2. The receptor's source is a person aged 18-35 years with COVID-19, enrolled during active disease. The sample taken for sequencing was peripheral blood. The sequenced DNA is TGTGCCAGCAGCATGACTAGCGGCCCCGGTGATACGCAGTATTTT. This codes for CASSMTSGPGDTQYF.